This T cell receptor (beta chain) was identified during a study of blood T cell repertoires in COVID-19. Participants came from fewer than 25 US areas, aged roughly 18 to 95 years. Cohorts were determined from participant-reported clinical history. The ends lost 6 bases at V and 3 bases at J; junction bases unmatched: 9. The germline V gene encodes CDR1 MDHEN and CDR2 SYDVKM. This CDR3 has 15 amino acids. Using immunoSEQ multiplex PCR, the repertoire was profiled, and TCRdb retains in-frame clones only, with some absent. The sample consists of 250,000 to 300,000 clones, around 92% of them appearing once.

The TCR sequence derives from a woman aged 55-75 years who had recovered from COVID-19. Sequenced input: PBMCs or T cells enriched from blood (not recorded which). The chain combines TRBV28 with TRBJ2-7; 9 positions match TRBD1. The CDR3 loop reads CASSPGQGPLYEQYF. The CDR3 nucleotides are TGTGCCAGCAGCCCAGGACAGGGGCCCCTCTACGAGCAGTACTTC.